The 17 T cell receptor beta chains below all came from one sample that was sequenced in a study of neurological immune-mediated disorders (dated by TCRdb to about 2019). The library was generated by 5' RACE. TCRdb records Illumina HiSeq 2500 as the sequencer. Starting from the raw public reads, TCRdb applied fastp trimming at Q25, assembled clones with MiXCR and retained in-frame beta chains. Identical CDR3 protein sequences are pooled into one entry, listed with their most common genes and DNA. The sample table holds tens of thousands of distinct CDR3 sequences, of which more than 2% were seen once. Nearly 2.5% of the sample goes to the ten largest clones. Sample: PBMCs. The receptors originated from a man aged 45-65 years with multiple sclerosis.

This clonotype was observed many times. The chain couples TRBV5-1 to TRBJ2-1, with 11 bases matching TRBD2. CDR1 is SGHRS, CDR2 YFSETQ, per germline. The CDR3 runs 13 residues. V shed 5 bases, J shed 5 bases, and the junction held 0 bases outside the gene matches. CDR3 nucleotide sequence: TGCGCCAGCAGTAGCGGGGGGGACAATGAGCAGTTCTTC. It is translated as CASSSGGDNEQFF.

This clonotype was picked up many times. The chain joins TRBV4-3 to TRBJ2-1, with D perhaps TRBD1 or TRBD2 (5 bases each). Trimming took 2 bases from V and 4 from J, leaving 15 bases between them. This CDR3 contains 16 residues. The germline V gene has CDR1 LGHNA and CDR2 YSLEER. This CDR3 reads CASSQTTQGRYNEQFF. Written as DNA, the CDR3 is TGCGCCAGCAGCCAAACCACGCAGGGACGTTACAATGAGCAGTTCTTC.

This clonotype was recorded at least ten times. The CDR3 here is CASSHRGPTNGYTF. The CDR3 coding sequence is TGTGCCAGTAGCCACAGGGGCCCGACGAATGGCTACACCTTC. This chain joins TRBV19 and TRBJ1-2; 7 bases are a match to TRBD1. The CDR3 runs to 14 residues. With V trimmed by 6 bases and J by 6 bases, 10 bases remained unmatched. The V gene's germline CDR1 is LNHDA and CDR2 SQIVND (reference sequence).

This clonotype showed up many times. This CDR3 is CASSMTGNTEAFF. DNA of the CDR3: TGTGCCAGCAGTATGACAGGGAACACTGAAGCTTTCTTT. The V gene is TRBV6-6, the J gene TRBJ1-1; a possible D gene is TRBD1 (6 bases). Germline V lookup: CDR1 MNHNY, CDR2 SVGAGI (reference sequence). V was trimmed by 5 bases and J by 1 base, leaving 8 bases between them. The CDR3 length is 13 residues.

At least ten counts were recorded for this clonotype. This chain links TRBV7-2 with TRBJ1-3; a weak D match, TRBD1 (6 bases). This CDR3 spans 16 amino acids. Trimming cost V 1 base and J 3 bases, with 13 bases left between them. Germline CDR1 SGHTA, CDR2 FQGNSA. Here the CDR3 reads CASSLGGSGDGNTIYF. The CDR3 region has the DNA TGTGCCAGCAGCTTAGGTGGTTCAGGGGATGGAAACACCATATATTTT.

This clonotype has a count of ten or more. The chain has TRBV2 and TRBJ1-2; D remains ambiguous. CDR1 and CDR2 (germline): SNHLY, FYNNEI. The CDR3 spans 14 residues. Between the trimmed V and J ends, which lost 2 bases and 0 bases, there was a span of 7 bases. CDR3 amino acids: CASSESRPNYGYTF. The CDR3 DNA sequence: TGTGCCAGCAGTGAAAGTCGACCTAACTATGGCTACACCTTC.

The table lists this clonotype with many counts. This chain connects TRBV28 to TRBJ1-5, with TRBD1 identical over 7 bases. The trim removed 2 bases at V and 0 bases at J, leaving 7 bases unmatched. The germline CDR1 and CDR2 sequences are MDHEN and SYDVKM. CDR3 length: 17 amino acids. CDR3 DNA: TGTGCCAGCAGTTTACCGACAGGGATCTATAGCAATCAGCCCCAGCATTTT. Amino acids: CASSLPTGIYSNQPQHF.

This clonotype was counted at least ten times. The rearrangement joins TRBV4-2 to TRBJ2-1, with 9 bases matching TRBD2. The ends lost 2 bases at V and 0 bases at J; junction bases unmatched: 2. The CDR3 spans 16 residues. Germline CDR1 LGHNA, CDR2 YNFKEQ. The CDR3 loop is CASSQISGGSYNEQFF. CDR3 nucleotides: TGTGCCAGCAGCCAAATTAGCGGGGGCTCCTACAATGAGCAGTTCTTC.

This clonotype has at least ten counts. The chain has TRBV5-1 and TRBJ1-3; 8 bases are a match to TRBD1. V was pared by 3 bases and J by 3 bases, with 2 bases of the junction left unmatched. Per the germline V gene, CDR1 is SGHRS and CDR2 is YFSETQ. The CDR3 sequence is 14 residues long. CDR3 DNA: TGCGCCAGCAGCTCGACAGGGGATGGAAACACCATATATTTT. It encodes CASSSTGDGNTIYF. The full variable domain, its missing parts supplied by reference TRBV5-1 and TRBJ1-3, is KAGVTQTPRYLIKTRGQQVTLSCSPISGHRSVSWYQQTPGQGLQFLFEYFSETQRNKGNFPGRFSGRQFSNSRSEMNVSTLELGDSALYLCASSSTGDGNTIYFGEGSWLTVV.

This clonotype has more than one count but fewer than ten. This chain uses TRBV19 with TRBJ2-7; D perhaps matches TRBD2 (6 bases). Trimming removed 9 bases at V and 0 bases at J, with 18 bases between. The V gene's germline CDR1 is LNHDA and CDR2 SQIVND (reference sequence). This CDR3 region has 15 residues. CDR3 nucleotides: TGTGCCAGCTCCCCCAGCGGGCTAAACTCCTACGAGCAGTACTTC. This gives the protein CASSPSGLNSYEQYF.

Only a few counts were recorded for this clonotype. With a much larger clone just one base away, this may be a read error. The CDR3 loop is CASKQEGNQPQHF. For the CDR3, the DNA is TGTGCCAGCAAACAAGAAGGGAATCAGCCCCAGCATTTT. V usage is TRBV2 and J usage is TRBJ1-5; D is unresolved. Germline CDR1 SNHLY, CDR2 FYNNEI. This CDR3 comprises 13 residues. V gave up 7 bases and J gave up 4 bases, with 11 bases separating them. Drawing the rest from reference TRBV2 and TRBJ1-5, the complete variable domain is EPEVTQTPSHQVTQMGQEVILRCVPISNHLYFYWYRQILGQKVEFLVSFYNNEISEKSEIFDDQFSVERPDGSNFTLKIRSTKLEDSAMYFCASKQEGNQPQHFGDGTRLSIL.

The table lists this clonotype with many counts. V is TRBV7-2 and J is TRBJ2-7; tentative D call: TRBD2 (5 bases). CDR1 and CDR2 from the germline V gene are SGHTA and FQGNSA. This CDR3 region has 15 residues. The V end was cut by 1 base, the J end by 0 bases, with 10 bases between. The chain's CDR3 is CASSLGLANSYEQYF. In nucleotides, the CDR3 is TGTGCCAGCAGCTTAGGGCTAGCCAACTCCTACGAGCAGTACTTC.

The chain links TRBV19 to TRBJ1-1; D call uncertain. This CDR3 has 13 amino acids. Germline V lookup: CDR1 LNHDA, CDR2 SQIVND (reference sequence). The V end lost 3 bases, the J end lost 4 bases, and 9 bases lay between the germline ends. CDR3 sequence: CASSIREFTEAFF. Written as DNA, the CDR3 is TGTGCCAGTAGTATTAGGGAATTCACTGAAGCTTTCTTT.

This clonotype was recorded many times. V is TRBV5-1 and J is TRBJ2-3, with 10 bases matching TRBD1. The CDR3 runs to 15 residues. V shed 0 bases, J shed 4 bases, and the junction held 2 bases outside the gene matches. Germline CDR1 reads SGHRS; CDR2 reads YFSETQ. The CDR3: CASSLGDRGPDTQYF. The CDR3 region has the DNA TGCGCCAGCAGCTTGGGGGACAGGGGCCCAGATACGCAGTATTTT. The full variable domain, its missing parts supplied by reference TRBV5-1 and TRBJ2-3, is KAGVTQTPRYLIKTRGQQVTLSCSPISGHRSVSWYQQTPGQGLQFLFEYFSETQRNKGNFPGRFSGRQFSNSRSEMNVSTLELGDSALYLCASSLGDRGPDTQYFGPGTRLTVL.

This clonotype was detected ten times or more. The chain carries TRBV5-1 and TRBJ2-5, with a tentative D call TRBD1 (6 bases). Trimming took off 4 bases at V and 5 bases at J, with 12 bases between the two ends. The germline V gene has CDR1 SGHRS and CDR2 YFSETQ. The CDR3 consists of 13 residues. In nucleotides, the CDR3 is TGCGCCAGCAGCCCGGGACACGGGGAGACCCAGTACTTC. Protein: CASSPGHGETQYF.

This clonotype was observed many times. CDR3 bases: TGTGCCAGCAGCATGCACGGGACTAGGACCCAAGAGACCCAGTACTTC. The encoded protein is CASSMHGTRTQETQYF. V is TRBV4-2 and J is TRBJ2-5, with 8 positions matching TRBD2. V shed 5 bases and J 1 base; nucleotides not matched to a gene: 9. The CDR3 runs 16 residues. The V gene's germline CDR1 is LGHNA and CDR2 YNFKEQ.

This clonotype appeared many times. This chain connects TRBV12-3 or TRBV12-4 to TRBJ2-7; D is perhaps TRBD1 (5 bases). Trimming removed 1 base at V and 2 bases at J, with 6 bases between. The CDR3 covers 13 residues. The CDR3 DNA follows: TGTGCCAGCAGTTTAGGGGGCCCCTACGAGCAGTACTTC. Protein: CASSLGGPYEQYF.